This entry concerns a single TCR beta chain. In germline, CDR1 is ENHRY, CDR2 SYGVKD. The CDR3 has 14 residues. The junction had 8 bases not matched to a gene; V was cut back by 9 bases and J by 5 bases. This sample was taken from a study of blood T cell repertoires in COVID-19. Study-level background: Material from acute and convalescent COVID-19 was sourced from the United States, Italy and Spain.

Authors' methods: The assay estimated nucleated cells by amplifying reference gene primers. Produced via immunoSEQ multiplex PCR; TCRdb's table is partial and in-frame only. V, J and clone size were drawn from that table, and D and trimming were deduced from the DNA. The sample shows roughly 150,000 clones, under 95% of them seen only once. The chain carries TRBV10-3 and TRBJ2-3; 10 bases are shared with TRBD2. The material sequenced was peripheral blood. This sequence originates from a man between 18 and 35 years old with COVID-19, enrolled during active disease. CDR3 protein: CAIESGRAQDTQYF. The DNA of the CDR3 is TGTGCCATTGAAAGCGGGAGGGCCCAAGATACGCAGTATTTT.